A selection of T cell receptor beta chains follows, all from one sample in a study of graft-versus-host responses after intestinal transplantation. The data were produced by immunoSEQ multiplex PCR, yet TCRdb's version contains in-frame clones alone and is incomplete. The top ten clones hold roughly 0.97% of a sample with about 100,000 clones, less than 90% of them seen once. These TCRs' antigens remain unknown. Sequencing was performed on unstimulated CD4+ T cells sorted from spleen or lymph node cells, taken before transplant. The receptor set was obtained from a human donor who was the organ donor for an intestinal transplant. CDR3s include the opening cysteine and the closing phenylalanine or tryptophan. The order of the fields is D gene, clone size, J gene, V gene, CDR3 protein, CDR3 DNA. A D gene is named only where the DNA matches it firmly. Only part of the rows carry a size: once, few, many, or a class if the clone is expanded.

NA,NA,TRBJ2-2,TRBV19,CASKNFPGAYTGELFF,TGTGCCAGCAAAAATTTCCCGGGAGCCTACACCGGGGAGCTGTTTTTT
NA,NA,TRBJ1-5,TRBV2,CASRNSNQPQHF,TGTGCCAGCAGGAATAGCAATCAGCCCCAGCATTTT
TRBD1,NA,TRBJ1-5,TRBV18,CASSPGGRQPQHF,TGTGCCAGCTCTCCAGGGGGGCGACAGCCCCAGCATTTT
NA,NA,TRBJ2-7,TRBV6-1,CASSRDAYEQYF,TGTGCCAGCAGCAGGGATGCTTACGAGCAGTACTTC
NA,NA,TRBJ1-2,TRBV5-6,CASSRGGMGANYGYTF,TGTGCCAGCAGCCGCGGGGGAATGGGCGCTAACTATGGCTACACCTTC
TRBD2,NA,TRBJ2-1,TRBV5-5,CASSLIRFLTGGNNEQFF,TGTGCCAGCAGCTTGATAAGATTCCTAACGGGGGGAAACAATGAGCAGTTCTTC
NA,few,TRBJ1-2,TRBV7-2,CASSSGAGNYGYTF,TGTGCCAGCAGCTCAGGGGCAGGGAACTATGGCTACACCTTC
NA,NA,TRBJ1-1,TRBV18,CASSPSGRTEAFF,TGTGCCAGCTCACCGAGTGGTAGGACTGAAGCTTTCTTT
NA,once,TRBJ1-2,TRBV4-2,CASSQTGSYGYTF,TGTGCCAGCAGCCAAACAGGGAGCTATGGCTACACCTTC
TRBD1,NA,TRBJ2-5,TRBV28,CASSLRGPVETQYF,TGTGCCAGCAGTTTAAGGGGGCCGGTAGAGACCCAGTACTTC
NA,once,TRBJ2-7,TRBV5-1,CASAQPGYEQYF,TGCGCCAGCGCCCAGCCGGGATACGAGCAGTACTTC
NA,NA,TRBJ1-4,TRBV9,CASSVWGFTNEKLFF,TGTGCCAGCAGCGTATGGGGATTCACTAATGAAAAACTGTTTTTT
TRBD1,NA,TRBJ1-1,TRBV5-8,CASSLRGPNTEAFF,TGTGCCAGCAGCTTGAGGGGGCCGAACACTGAAGCTTTCTTT
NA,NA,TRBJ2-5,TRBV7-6,CASSLASETQYF,TGTGCCAGCAGCTTAGCGTCAGAGACCCAGTACTTC
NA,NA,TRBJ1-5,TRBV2,CASSLAGAIQPQHF,TGTGCCAGCAGTTTAGCGGGGGCGATACAGCCCCAGCATTTT
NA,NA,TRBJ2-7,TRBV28,CASSLRGRFYEQYF,TGTGCCAGCAGTTTACGGGGCAGATTCTACGAGCAGTACTTC
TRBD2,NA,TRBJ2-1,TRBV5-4,CASSFGLAGGPKQFF,TGTGCCAGCAGCTTTGGACTAGCGGGGGGGCCCAAGCAGTTCTTC
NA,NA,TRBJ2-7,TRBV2,CASSELGHEQYF,TGTGCCAGCAGTGAGCTGGGCCACGAGCAGTACTTC
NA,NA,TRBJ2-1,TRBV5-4,CASSATRDNEQFF,TGTGCCAGCAGCGCCACTAGAGACAATGAGCAGTTCTTC
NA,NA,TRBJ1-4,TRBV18,CASSPDNLFNEKLFF,TGTGCCAGCTCACCCGACAACCTCTTTAATGAAAAACTGTTTTTT
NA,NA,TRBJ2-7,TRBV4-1,CASSRSEGVSYEQYF,TGCGCCAGCAGCCGGTCTGAGGGGGTCTCCTACGAGCAGTACTTC
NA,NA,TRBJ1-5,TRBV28,CASSWVGQPQHF,TGTGCCAGCAGTTGGGTGGGGCAGCCCCAGCATTTT
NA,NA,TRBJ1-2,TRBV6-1,CASSVILSGYTF,TGTGCCAGCAGTGTGATATTGAGTGGCTACACCTTC
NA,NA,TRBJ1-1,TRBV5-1,CASSLGAQLGAEAFF,TGCGCCAGCAGCTTGGGGGCCCAATTAGGTGCTGAAGCTTTCTTT
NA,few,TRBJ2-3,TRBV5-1,CASSLFRGADTDTQYF,TGCGCCAGCAGCTTGTTCAGGGGAGCGGACACAGATACGCAGTATTTT
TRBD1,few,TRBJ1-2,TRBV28,CASSLQGANYGYTF,TGTGCCAGCAGTTTACAGGGGGCTAACTATGGCTACACCTTC
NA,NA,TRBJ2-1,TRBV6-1,CASLEGRNEQFF,TGTGCCAGCCTCGAGGGTAGGAATGAGCAGTTCTTC
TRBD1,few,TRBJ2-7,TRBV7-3,CASSHGTGPYEQYF,TGTGCCAGCAGCCACGGGACAGGACCCTACGAGCAGTACTTC